The rows below give T cell receptor beta chains drawn from one sample of a study of blood T cells in healthy people across ages. TCRdb re-derived calls from the 5' RACE reads in MiXCR, one entry per CDR3 protein. Of 700,000 to 950,000 distinct CDR3 sequences listed, over 45% are singletons. Sequencing input: blood. The receptors come from a man younger than 40 in good health. Each CDR3 is given with its conserved first and last residue. Fields, in order: CDR3 DNA, CDR3 protein, D gene, J gene, clone size, V gene. The D gene is left open where the match is weak. Clone size is given for some rows only: seen once, a few or many times, or a class if the clone is expanded.

TGTGCCAGTTTCAAGGGGTACAATGAGCAGTACTTC	CASFKGYNEQYF	-	TRBJ2-7	-	TRBV7-9
TGTGCCAGCAGCCAGTCCGACTCTGGGGCCAACGTCCTGACTTTC	CASSQSDSGANVLTF	-	TRBJ2-6	few	TRBV9
TGTGCCAGCAGCTTAGATAGGACAGACTATGGCTACACCTTC	CASSLDRTDYGYTF	-	TRBJ1-2	few	TRBV7-2
TGCAGCGTCAAGGTTCAAGAGACCCAGTACTTC	CSVKVQETQYF	-	TRBJ2-5	-	TRBV29-1
TGTGCCAGCAGAGCGACAAACCCTAGCGGGCCGTTCTTC	CASRATNPSGPFF	TRBD2	TRBJ2-1	-	TRBV2
TGTGCCAGCAGCCAAGAACACAGAGATCAGCCCCAGCATTTT	CASSQEHRDQPQHF	-	TRBJ1-5	-	TRBV3-1
TGTGCCAGCAGTGACCCGACGTGTGACTTGGGCCTAGGGGTCTGCCAAGAGACCCAGTACTTC	CASSDPTCDLGLGVCQETQYF	-	TRBJ2-5	many	TRBV6-4
TGTGCCAGCAGCCGGACAGGATATAGCAATCAGCCCCAGCATTTT	CASSRTGYSNQPQHF	TRBD1	TRBJ1-5	-	TRBV16
TGCAGTGCTAGAGATCCGGCGTCATGGGAGCAGTACTTC	CSARDPASWEQYF	-	TRBJ2-7	-	TRBV20-1
TGTGCCAGCAGCCCCTCAACAGGGTTGAGCACAGATACGCAGTATTTT	CASSPSTGLSTDTQYF	-	TRBJ2-3	once	TRBV3-1
TGTGCCAGCAGGCTAACATTTACAGATACGCAGTATTTT	CASRLTFTDTQYF	-	TRBJ2-3	few	TRBV7-2
TGTGCCAGCAGTCAAGACAGACTAGCGGGGGAGCAGTACTTC	CASSQDRLAGEQYF	TRBD2	TRBJ2-7	-	TRBV27
TGTGCCACCAGCAGAGTCCACCAGGACAGGGGACAAGAGACCCAGTACTTC	CATSRVHQDRGQETQYF	TRBD1	TRBJ2-5	-	TRBV15
TGCAGTGCTAGGTCACATCGTTGGGGGTGGGGGGAGACCCAGTACTTC	CSARSHRWGWGETQYF	-	TRBJ2-5	-	TRBV20-1
TGTGCCAGCAGCCAAGCGGACGCTAAGCAGTTCTTC	CASSQADAKQFF	-	TRBJ2-1	-	TRBV14
TGTGCCAGCAGCTTAGTCGTGGCCTCCTACAATGAGCAGTTCTTC	CASSLVVASYNEQFF	-	TRBJ2-1	-	TRBV7-9
TGCAGTGCCAACCCAGGCGCCCTCCCAACCTACGAGCAGTACTTC	CSANPGALPTYEQYF	-	TRBJ2-7	-	TRBV20-1
TGTGCCAGCACCATAGGACAGGGGAGAGGAAACTACAATGAGCAGTTCTTC	CASTIGQGRGNYNEQFF	TRBD1	TRBJ2-1	many	TRBV12-3/TRBV12-4
TGTGCCAGCATTCCCTCGAACTGGGGGGCATACGAGCAGTACTTC	CASIPSNWGAYEQYF	-	TRBJ2-7	-	TRBV6-1
TGTGCCAGCTCTATGGAGGCCGGACAGGGCCGTGGCTACACCTTC	CASSMEAGQGRGYTF	TRBD1	TRBJ1-2	few	TRBV2
TGTGCCAGCAGCCCAGGGGAAAGTGAGCAGTTCTTC	CASSPGESEQFF	-	TRBJ2-1	-	TRBV9
TGTGCCAGCACCGATGTTCTGAACACTGAAGCTTTCTTT	CASTDVLNTEAFF	-	TRBJ1-1	few	TRBV6-2/TRBV6-3
TGCAGTGCCACGGACGGGACCTACGAGCAGTACTTC	CSATDGTYEQYF	-	TRBJ2-7	few	TRBV20-1
TGTGCCAGCAGCCCGAGCGTTGAGACCCAGTACTTC	CASSPSVETQYF	-	TRBJ2-5	-	TRBV7-9
TGTGCCAGCCGAGTAGCCGGAAGCAACTATGAGCAGTTCTTC	CASRVAGSNYEQFF	-	TRBJ2-1	-	TRBV27
TGTGCCAGCAGTTACAGGGACTCCGAGGATGAGCAGTTCTTC	CASSYRDSEDEQFF	-	TRBJ2-1	-	TRBV6-5
TGCAGCGCCGCGCTTGGGGAGAACACTGAAGCTTTCTTT	CSAALGENTEAFF	-	TRBJ1-1	-	TRBV29-1
TGTGCCAGCAGTTTAGCTGGGTACCCCTACGAGCAGTACTTC	CASSLAGYPYEQYF	-	TRBJ2-7	-	TRBV12-3/TRBV12-4
TGTGCCAGCAGCCCACGGGAGCCTACTTACAATGAGCAGTACTTC	CASSPREPTYNEQYF	-	TRBJ2-7	-	TRBV6-2/TRBV6-3
TGCAGTGCCCTCGACAGGGTTGCAGATACGCAGTATTTT	CSALDRVADTQYF	TRBD1	TRBJ2-3	-	TRBV20-1
TGTGCCAGCAGTTACATCGAAGGTGAGCAGTTCTTC	CASSYIEGEQFF	-	TRBJ2-1	-	TRBV6-5
TGTGCCAGCAGCCAAGAACGACGGACAGGGGAATCGGATACGCAGTATTTT	CASSQERRTGESDTQYF	TRBD1	TRBJ2-3	-	TRBV3-1
TGTGCCAGCAGCCCTAATCGTGGGACTAGCGGCAATGAGCAGTTCTTC	CASSPNRGTSGNEQFF	TRBD2	TRBJ2-1	-	TRBV7-3
TGCGCCAGCAGTGATCCAGGGGATGGCGAGCAGTACTTC	CASSDPGDGEQYF	-	TRBJ2-7	-	TRBV10-1
TGCAGTGCTAGCGGGAGCTCCTACAATGAGCAGTTCTTC	CSASGSSYNEQFF	-	TRBJ2-1	many	TRBV20-1
TGCGCCAGCAGCTTGGAACCGGGGAAAAGTGGGGGCCACACCTTC	CASSLEPGKSGGHTF	-	TRBJ1-2	-	TRBV5-1
TGTGCCAGCAGTCGATCGACGACAGGGAGTCGGTACGAGCAGTACTTC	CASSRSTTGSRYEQYF	TRBD1	TRBJ2-7	-	TRBV6-6
TGCGCCAGCTACTTCCGGGACAGGGACACAGATACGCAGTATTTT	CASYFRDRDTDTQYF	TRBD1	TRBJ2-3	-	TRBV5-1
TGTGCCAGCAGCCCGGGGACAGGGGGTTCAGCTTTCTTT	CASSPGTGGSAFF	TRBD1	TRBJ1-1	-	TRBV13
TGTGCCAGCAGTTTATCGGGGGGGCTATGGAGCAATCAGCCCCAGCATTTT	CASSLSGGLWSNQPQHF	-	TRBJ1-5	-	TRBV28
TGTGCCAGCAGCTTACCAGGGGTTCCCTATGGCTACACCTTC	CASSLPGVPYGYTF	-	TRBJ1-2	few	TRBV7-2
TGTGCCAGCCCTCAAGGGGGGGAAGAGACCCAGTACTTC	CASPQGGEETQYF	-	TRBJ2-5	-	TRBV12-3/TRBV12-4
TGCAGCGTTGCTTACAGGATGAACACTGAAGCTTTCTTT	CSVAYRMNTEAFF	-	TRBJ1-1	-	TRBV29-1
TGCGCCAGCAGCCCGGGGGTCGCAGGAGAACACTATGGCTACACCTTC	CASSPGVAGEHYGYTF	-	TRBJ1-2	few	TRBV5-1
TGTGCCAGCAGTTCCCCGGGATGGAATGGCTACACCTTC	CASSSPGWNGYTF	-	TRBJ1-2	-	TRBV28
TGCAGCGTGACCCCAGGTTCCTACAATGAGCAGTTCTTC	CSVTPGSYNEQFF	-	TRBJ2-1	few	TRBV29-1
TGTGCCATCAGGGAGACTAGCGGTCAAGAGACCCAGTACTTC	CAIRETSGQETQYF	TRBD2	TRBJ2-5	-	TRBV10-3
TGCAGCGCTATAAGACAGGGGACCTACGAGCAGTACTTC	CSAIRQGTYEQYF	TRBD1	TRBJ2-7	-	TRBV29-1
TGTGCCAGCAGCTTAAGCCTGTTCGGCACCAATTATGAAAAACTGTTTTTT	CASSLSLFGTNYEKLFF	-	TRBJ1-4	-	TRBV7-9
TGTGCCATCAGTCCGGGACAGAGTTACGAGCAGTACTTC	CAISPGQSYEQYF	TRBD1	TRBJ2-7	-	TRBV10-3
TGTGCCATCAGTGAAGACAGGAGTACCTCTGGGGCCAACGTCCTGACTTTC	CAISEDRSTSGANVLTF	-	TRBJ2-6	-	TRBV10-3
TGCAGTGCTAGAGATCCGACTAGCGGGGGGAACTCCTACAATGAGCAGTTCTTC	CSARDPTSGGNSYNEQFF	TRBD2	TRBJ2-1	-	TRBV20-1
TGTGCCAGCAGCCGGGGGACTCAGCCCCAGCATTTT	CASSRGTQPQHF	-	TRBJ1-5	-	TRBV13